This T cell receptor beta chain was identified during a study of T cell responses to AZD1222 COVID-19 vaccine. Study-level findings and limits: Females made up more of the donors, who were largely white British, and clonal diversity may have come out too low. Repertoires were collected only later (after the peak T cell response had occurred).

Trimming left V 1 base short and J 3 bases short, with 4 bases between. The CDR3 runs to 12 residues. Per germline, CDR1 LGHDT and CDR2 YNNKEL (reference sequence). This table comes from immunoSEQ multiplex PCR, and its TCRdb copy is limited to in-frame clones, with some not included. Of 75,000 to 85,000 clones in the sample, 90% were seen once. In regard to this clone: Antigen specificity is unknown.

The chain employs TRBV3-1 (or the pseudogene TRBV3-2) and TRBJ2-7; no reliable D call. The receptor was derived from an adult who received the AZD1222 COVID-19 vaccine. The starting material was peripheral blood, obtained 28 days after the second AZD1222 dose. In DNA form, the CDR3 reads TGTGCCAGCAGCCAAGGAGGCTACGAGCAGTACTTC. This codes for CASSQGGYEQYF.